What follows are 22 T cell receptor beta chains derived from one specimen sequenced in a study of cytomegalovirus exposure and HLA in healthy donors. It was with 60 Vbeta and 13 Jbeta primers that the PCR ran. Some clones are missing from TCRdb's copy, which holds only in-frame ones; the method was immunoSEQ multiplex PCR. Here the sample spans 60,000 to 80,000 clones, under 80% being singletons. The sequenced material came from PBMCs. The source is a woman in her 30s in good health and CMV-seronegative.

The CDR3 loop is CASSFVVRGTYDPAELYEQYF. CDR3 DNA: TGTGCCAGCAGTTTCGTTGTTCGGGGGACCTACGACCCGGCCGAACTCTACGAGCAGTACTTC. V and J are TRBV28 and TRBJ2-7; the D gene is possibly TRBD2 (6 bases). Trimming removed 3 bases at V and 3 bases at J, with 33 bases between. The CDR3 totals 21 residues. In germline, CDR1 is MDHEN, CDR2 SYDVKM.

This clone has just a few counts. The rearrangement joins TRBV29-1 to TRBJ1-5, with 9 positions matching TRBD1. With V trimmed by 5 bases and J by 7 bases, 9 bases remained unmatched. The CDR3 totals 14 residues. In germline, CDR1 is SQVTM, CDR2 ANQGSEA. The CDR3, as DNA: TGCAGCGTTACACAGGGGGCTGGGGAGCAGCCCCAGCATTTT. Protein: CSVTQGAGEQPQHF. The variable domain in full, completed from reference TRBV29-1 and TRBJ1-5, reads SAVISQKPSRDICQRGTSLTIQCQVDSQVTMMFWYRQQPGQSLTLIATANQGSEATYESGFVIDKFPISRPNLTFSTLTVSNMSPEDSSIYLCSVTQGAGEQPQHFGDGTRLSIL.

This chain joins TRBV7-2 and TRBJ2-2; 12 bases line up with TRBD2. CDR3 length: 16 amino acids. The V gene's germline CDR1 is SGHTA and CDR2 FQGNSA. Losses at the gene ends were 6 bases for V and 2 bases for J; bases not matched to a gene: 4. The CDR3 DNA sequence: TGTGCCAGCAGGGCTAGCGGGAGGGCCAACACCGGGGAGCTGTTTTTT. Its translation: CASRASGRANTGELFF. Drawing the rest from reference TRBV7-2 and TRBJ2-2, the complete variable domain is GAGVSQSPSNKVTEKGKDVELRCDPISGHTALYWYRQSLGQGLEFLIYFQGNSAPDKSGLPSDRFSAERTGGSVSTLTIQRTQQEDSAVYLCASRASGRANTGELFFGEGSRLTVL.

This clone was detected only a few times. This chain joins TRBV19 and TRBJ1-5; weak D call: TRBD1 (5 bases). The germline gives CDR1 LNHDA, CDR2 SQIVND (reference sequence). The CDR3 totals 15 residues. The V gene lost 9 bases and the J gene lost 3 bases, with 18 bases spanning the gap. This CDR3 reads CASRDGGLTNQPQHF. CDR3 bases: TGTGCCAGCAGGGACGGGGGACTGACCAATCAGCCCCAGCATTTT.

The chain couples TRBV28 to TRBJ2-2; 7 bases fit TRBD2. The length of the CDR3 is 19 residues. V gave up 5 bases and J gave up 2 bases; unmatched junction bases: 17. Germline CDR1 reads MDHEN; CDR2 reads SYDVKM. The CDR3 region has the DNA TGTGCCAGCAGTCCACTCGCTTTTTTTGGCGGGAGTAACACCGGGGAGCTGTTTTTT. Its protein is CASSPLAFFGGSNTGELFF. The full variable domain, its missing parts supplied by reference TRBV28 and TRBJ2-2, is DVKVTQSSRYLVKRTGEKVFLECVQDMDHENMFWYRQDPGLGLRLIYFSYDVKMKEKGDIPEGYSVSREKKERFSLILESASTNQTSMYLCASSPLAFFGGSNTGELFFGEGSRLTVL.

V usage is TRBV27 and J usage is TRBJ2-5; TRBD2 agrees at 9 bases. In germline, CDR1 is MNHEY, CDR2 SMNVEV (reference sequence). The CDR3 contains 16 residues. The V segment lost 3 bases and the J segment 5 bases; nucleotides outside the gene matches: 10. The CDR3 is CASSFYAGTSYETQYF. CDR3 nucleotide sequence: TGTGCCAGCAGTTTTTACGCCGGGACTAGCTATGAGACCCAGTACTTC.

The V call is TRBV29-1, the J call TRBJ2-2; D possibly corresponds to TRBD1 (6 bases). Trimming stripped 2 bases from V and 4 bases from J, with 14 bases between. In germline, CDR1 is SQVTM, CDR2 ANQGSEA. There are 15 residues in the CDR3. CDR3 in amino acids: CSVEPEQGSTGELFF. In nucleotides, the CDR3 is TGCAGCGTTGAACCCGAGCAGGGGTCCACCGGGGAGCTGTTTTTT.

This chain uses TRBV5-1 with TRBJ2-1; D is undetermined. V was shortened by 0 bases and J by 7 bases, with 14 bases between the two germline ends. Germline V gene lookup returns CDR1 SGHRS and CDR2 YFSETQ. This CDR3 has 15 amino acids. The CDR3 here is CASSLASLVINEQFF. As DNA, the CDR3 is TGCGCCAGCAGCTTGGCCTCCCTCGTAATTAATGAGCAGTTCTTC.

This sequence joins TRBV5-4 and TRBJ2-1; TRBD1 might be the D (5 bases). Trimming stripped 6 bases from V and 4 bases from J, with 14 bases between. Germline-derived CDR1 and CDR2 are SGHNT and YYREEE (reference sequence). The CDR3 spans 14 residues. CDR3: CASTTPTAYNEQFF. Written as DNA, the CDR3 is TGTGCCAGCACCACGCCGACAGCTTACAATGAGCAGTTCTTC.

The chain has TRBV6-1 and TRBJ2-7; TRBD2 is a possible D gene (6 bases). Trimming took off 7 bases at V and 5 bases at J, with 9 bases between the two ends. The CDR3 covers 11 residues. CDR1 is MNHNS and CDR2 is SASEGT in the germline V gene. The CDR3 here is CASNGGNEQYV. The CDR3 DNA reads as TGTGCCAGCAACGGGGGTAACGAGCAGTACGTC.

The chain links TRBV28 to TRBJ2-7, with 9 bases identical to TRBD2. With V trimmed by 5 bases and J by 2 bases, 10 bases remained unmatched. CDR1 and CDR2 (germline): MDHEN, SYDVKM. There are 16 residues in the CDR3. DNA for the CDR3: TGTGCCAGCAGTCAGGTTAGCGGGAGAGCGACCTACGAGCAGTACTTC. Translated: CASSQVSGRATYEQYF. The full variable domain, in which reference TRBV28 and TRBJ2-7 provide the parts outside the CDR3, is DVKVTQSSRYLVKRTGEKVFLECVQDMDHENMFWYRQDPGLGLRLIYFSYDVKMKEKGDIPEGYSVSREKKERFSLILESASTNQTSMYLCASSQVSGRATYEQYFGPGTRLTVT.

The V and J genes are TRBV4-3 and TRBJ2-1; TRBD2 matches 9 bases. Looked up from germline, CDR1 is LGHNA and CDR2 is YSLEER. Trimming at V came to 1 base and at J to 9 bases, leaving 16 bases not matched to a gene. CDR3 length equals 18 residues. The chain's CDR3 is CASSQGDLSGGRVPEQFF. The CDR3 DNA sequence: TGCGCCAGCAGCCAAGGGGATCTCTCGGGCGGGAGGGTCCCTGAGCAGTTCTTC.

Concerning this clone itself: In the same sample, other DNA sequences code for this CDR3. This rearrangement joins TRBV6-6 to TRBJ1-2; TRBD1 might be the D (6 bases). From germline, CDR1 is MNHNY and CDR2 SVGAGI (reference sequence). The ends were cut back, 8 bases at V and 8 bases at J, with 24 bases in the middle. CDR3 length equals 15 residues. The CDR3 nucleotides read TGTGCCAGCCGATTTACCCTCTTGGGGGCGGAGGGCTACACCTTC. Protein: CASRFTLLGAEGYTF.

The V and J genes are TRBV15 and TRBJ2-1; D is perhaps TRBD2 (6 bases). The length of the CDR3 is 17 residues. CDR1 LNHNV and CDR2 YYDKDF come from the germline V gene (reference sequence). V shed 5 bases and J shed 6 bases, with 23 bases lying between them. CDR3 sequence (DNA): TGTGCCACCAGCGGAGGAATGGTATCGGAGGGCTCCAATGAGCAGTTCTTC. Residues: CATSGGMVSEGSNEQFF.

The V gene is TRBV5-1, the J gene TRBJ2-1; TRBD2 agrees at 13 bases. The CDR3 runs 19 residues. From germline, CDR1 is SGHRS and CDR2 YFSETQ. With 6 bases clipped from V and 0 bases from J, the junction kept 12 bases outside the gene matches. As DNA, the CDR3 is TGCGCCAGCAACGGACTAGCGGGAGAGGGTACGGGCTCCTACAATGAGCAGTTCTTC. Protein sequence: CASNGLAGEGTGSYNEQFF.

The rearrangement links TRBV7-6 to TRBJ2-5; TRBD2 aligns across 8 bases. V dropped 5 bases and J dropped 11; count of bases not matched to a gene: 7. The CDR3 runs 12 residues. Germline CDR1 reads SGHVS; CDR2 reads FNYEAQ. The CDR3 DNA sequence: TGTGCCAGCAGCCCCGGGGGGGAAGAGCAGTACTTC. Its protein is CASSPGGEEQYF. Full variable domain (missing parts from reference TRBV7-6 and TRBJ2-5): GAGVSQSPRYKVTKRGQDVALRCDPISGHVSLYWYRQALGQGPEFLTYFNYEAQQDKSGLPNDRFSAERPEGSISTLTIQRTEQRDSAMYRCASSPGGEEQYFGPGTRLLVL.

This clone was seen only a few times. The chain couples TRBV30 to TRBJ2-3, with 10 bases lining up with TRBD2. Germline CDR1 reads GTSNPN; CDR2 reads SVGIG (reference sequence). The CDR3 has 15 amino acids. The V gene end was trimmed by 3 bases and the J gene end by 5 bases; junction bases not matched to a gene: 8. The CDR3 loop reads CAWRELSGRGDTQYF. The CDR3 DNA sequence: TGTGCCTGGAGGGAGCTAAGCGGGAGGGGAGATACGCAGTATTTT.

Judged by abundance, this clone is medium-sized. The chain has TRBV7-9 and TRBJ1-1, with 12 bases fitting TRBD1. The J segment lost 3 bases and the V segment lost 5 bases, leaving 7 bases of the junction unmatched. Germline CDR1 is SEHNR and CDR2 is FQNEAQ (reference sequence). CDR3 length: 16 amino acids. The CDR3 nucleotides read TGTGCCAGCAGCACAGGGACAGGGGGCCAAGACACTGAAGCTTTCTTT. Translating it yields CASSTGTGGQDTEAFF.

The chain combines TRBV27 with TRBJ1-2, with 8 bases identical to TRBD1. The germline V gene encodes CDR1 MNHEY and CDR2 SMNVEV (reference sequence). There are 14 residues in the CDR3. The V and J ends lost 3 bases and 9 bases, in that order; junction bases with no gene match: 9. In DNA form, the CDR3 reads TGTGCCAGCAGTTTCTCCCCAGGGGGCGGGAGCTACACCTTC. Translating gives CASSFSPGGGSYTF.

The rearrangement uses TRBV20-1 and TRBJ2-5; D not resolved. CDR3 length: 11 amino acids. Germline V gene sequence: CDR1 DFQATT, CDR2 SNEGSKA (reference sequence). The V and J ends lost 5 bases and 6 bases respectively, with 10 bases between them. The CDR3 nucleotides read TGCAGTGCTCCCACTGTGAAGACCCAGTACTTC. As protein: CSAPTVKTQYF.

The chain joins TRBV19 to TRBJ2-1; TRBD1 is a possible D gene (5 bases). This CDR3 has 14 amino acids. Germline CDR1 and CDR2: LNHDA and SQIVND (reference sequence). V dropped 4 bases and J dropped 6 bases, with 13 bases sitting between them. CDR3 in amino acids: CASSNGRVGNEQFF. Written as DNA, the CDR3 is TGTGCCAGTAGTAATGGCAGGGTGGGCAATGAGCAGTTCTTC.

The J gene is TRBJ1-6, the V gene TRBV5-1, with 8 bases identical to TRBD1. The CDR3 has 16 amino acids. J gave up 3 bases and V 4 bases, and 6 bases lay outside the gene matches. Germline lookup yields CDR1 SGHRS and CDR2 YFSETQ. CDR3 DNA sequence: TGCGCCAGCAGCAAGACAGGGGCCGACTATAATTCACCCCTCCACTTT. Residues: CASSKTGADYNSPLHF.